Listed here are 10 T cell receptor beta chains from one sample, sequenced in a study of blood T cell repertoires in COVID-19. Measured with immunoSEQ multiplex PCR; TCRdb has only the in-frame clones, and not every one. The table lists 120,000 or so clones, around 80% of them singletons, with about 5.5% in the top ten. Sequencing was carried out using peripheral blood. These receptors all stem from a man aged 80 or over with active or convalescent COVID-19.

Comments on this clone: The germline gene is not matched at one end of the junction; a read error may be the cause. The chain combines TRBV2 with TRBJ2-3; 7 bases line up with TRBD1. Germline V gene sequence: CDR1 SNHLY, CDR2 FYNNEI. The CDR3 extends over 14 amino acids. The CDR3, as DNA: TGTGCCAGCACTGAAGGGGGCTCGACAGATACGCAGTATTTT. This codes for CASTEGGSTDTQYF.

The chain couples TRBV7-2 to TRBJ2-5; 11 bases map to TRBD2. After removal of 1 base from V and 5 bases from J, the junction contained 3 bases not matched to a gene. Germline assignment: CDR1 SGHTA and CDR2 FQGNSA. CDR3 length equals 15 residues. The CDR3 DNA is TGTGCCAGCAGCTTAGTTAGCGGGGGGGCGGAGACCCAGTACTTC. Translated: CASSLVSGGAETQYF.

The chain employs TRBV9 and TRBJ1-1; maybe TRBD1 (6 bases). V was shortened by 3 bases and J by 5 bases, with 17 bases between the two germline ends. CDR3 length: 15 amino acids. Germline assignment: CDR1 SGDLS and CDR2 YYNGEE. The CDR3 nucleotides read TGTGCCAGCAGCGCCCTACAGGGAGGGGATACTGAAGCTTTCTTT. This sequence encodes CASSALQGGDTEAFF.

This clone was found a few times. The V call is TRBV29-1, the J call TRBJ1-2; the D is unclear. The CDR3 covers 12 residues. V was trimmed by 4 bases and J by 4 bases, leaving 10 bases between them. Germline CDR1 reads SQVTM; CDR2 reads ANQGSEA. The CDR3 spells CSVGAVGYGYTF. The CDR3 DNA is TGCAGCGTTGGTGCGGTCGGCTATGGCTACACCTTC.

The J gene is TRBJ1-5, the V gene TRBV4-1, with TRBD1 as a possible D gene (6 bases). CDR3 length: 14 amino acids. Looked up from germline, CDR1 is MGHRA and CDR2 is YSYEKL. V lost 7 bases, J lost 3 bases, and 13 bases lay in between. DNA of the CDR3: TGCGCCAGCAAGGGGCCAGGGGACAATCAGCCCCAGCATTTT. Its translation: CASKGPGDNQPQHF.

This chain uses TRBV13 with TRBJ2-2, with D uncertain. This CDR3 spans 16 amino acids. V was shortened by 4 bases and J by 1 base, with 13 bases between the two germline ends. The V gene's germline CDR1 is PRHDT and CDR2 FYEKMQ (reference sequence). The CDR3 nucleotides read TGTGCCAGCAGCTCCTCTTTATGGCTGAACACCGGGGAGCTGTTTTTT. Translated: CASSSSLWLNTGELFF.

As DNA, the CDR3 is TGTGCCAGTAGCACCAGTCCCCATGAAAGGAGTCCAACTAACTATGGCTACACCTTC. It is translated as CASSTSPHERSPTNYGYTF. The chain has TRBV19 and TRBJ1-2; unclear D gene. Germline V gives CDR1 LNHDA, CDR2 SQIVND (reference sequence). V was trimmed by 6 bases and J by 0 bases, leaving 26 bases between them. The CDR3 loop spans 19 amino acids.

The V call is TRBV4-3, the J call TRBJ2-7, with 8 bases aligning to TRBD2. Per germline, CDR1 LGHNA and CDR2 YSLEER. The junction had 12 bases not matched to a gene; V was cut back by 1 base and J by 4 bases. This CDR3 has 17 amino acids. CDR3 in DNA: TGCGCCAGCAGCCAAGTATTCGGGGGGGGTACATTGTACGAGCAGTACTTC. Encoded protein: CASSQVFGGGTLYEQYF.

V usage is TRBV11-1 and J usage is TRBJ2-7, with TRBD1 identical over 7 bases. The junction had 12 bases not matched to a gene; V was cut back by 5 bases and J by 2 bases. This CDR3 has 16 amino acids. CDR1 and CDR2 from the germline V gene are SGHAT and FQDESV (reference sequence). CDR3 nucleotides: TGTGCCAGCAGCCCCCGACAGGGACCAGCTGCCTACGAGCAGTACTTC. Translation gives CASSPRQGPAAYEQYF. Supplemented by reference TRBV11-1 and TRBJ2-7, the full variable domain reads EAEVAQSPRYKITEKSQAVAFWCDPISGHATLYWYRQILGQGPELLVQFQDESVVDDSQLPKDRFSAERLKGVDSTLKIQPAELGDSAMYLCASSPRQGPAAYEQYFGPGTRLTVT.

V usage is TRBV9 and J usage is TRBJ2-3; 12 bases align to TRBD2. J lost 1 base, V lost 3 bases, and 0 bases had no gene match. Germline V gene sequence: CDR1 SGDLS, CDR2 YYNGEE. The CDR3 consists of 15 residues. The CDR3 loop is CASSGTSGGTDTQYF. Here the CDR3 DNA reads TGTGCCAGCAGCGGGACTAGCGGGGGCACAGATACGCAGTATTTT.